This T cell receptor (beta chain) was obtained from a study of shared clonotypes between healthy human individuals. Study-wide findings and caveats: About 5% of naive CD4 clonotypes were shared across a handful of donors. Owing to a small donor count, the genetic and exposure-history diversity represented was limited.

Repertoires were generated with immunoSEQ multiplex PCR, while TCRdb's copy carries only in-frame clones and drops some. The profile shows more than 150,000 clones, around 63% of them singletons. Concerning this clone itself: Its antigen remains unidentified.

The CDR3 covers 11 residues. V was cut by 6 bases and J by 8 bases, with 10 bases left in between. In germline, CDR1 is MNHNS, CDR2 SASEGT. The chain carries TRBV6-1 and TRBJ1-2; TRBD1 might be the D (6 bases). Input material: memory CD4+ T cells sorted from blood. Regarding subset: CD45RA-negative fraction. This receptor was obtained from a man aged 25 to 40 in good health. The DNA of the CDR3 is TGTGCCAGCAGCCAAGGGGGAGGCTACACCTTC. Residues: CASSQGGGYTF.